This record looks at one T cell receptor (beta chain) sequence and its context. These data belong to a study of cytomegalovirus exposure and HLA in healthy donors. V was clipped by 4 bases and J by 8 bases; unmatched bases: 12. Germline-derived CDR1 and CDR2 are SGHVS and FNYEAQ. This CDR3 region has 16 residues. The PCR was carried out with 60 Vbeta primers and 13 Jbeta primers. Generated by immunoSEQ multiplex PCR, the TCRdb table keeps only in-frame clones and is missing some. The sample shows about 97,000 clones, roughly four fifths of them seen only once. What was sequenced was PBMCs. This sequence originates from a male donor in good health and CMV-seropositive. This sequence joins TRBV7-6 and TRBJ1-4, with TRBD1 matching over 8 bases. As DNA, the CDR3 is TGTGCCAGCAGCTCCCTGTCCAGGGGGCCGGGAGAAAAACTGTTTTTT. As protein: CASSSLSRGPGEKLFF.